This TCR beta chain was found in a study of cytomegalovirus exposure and HLA in healthy donors. As to this clone: Its antigen is unknown. One junction end disagrees with the germline gene, perhaps due to a read error.

General study points: The authors later found TCR association rates varying by HLA locus, with DRB1 most and HLA-C fewest. There was a cluster of highly shared sequence variants that was likely a sequencing artifact. The majority of CMV-associated TCR beta chains were reported as apparently HLA-restricted in a later analysis.

The PCR had 60 Vbeta and 13 Jbeta primers. Only in-frame clones appear in the TCRdb table, and some are missing; sequencing was by immunoSEQ multiplex PCR. The table lists about 30,000 clones, with around 4.9% in the top ten. Per germline, CDR1 MNHEY and CDR2 SVGAGI. The CDR3 runs to 12 residues. Whereas donors were nominally healthy upon sampling, unrecorded immune exposures were probable. V gene TRBV6-5 combines with J gene TRBJ2-5; 9 bases align to TRBD1. The sample taken for sequencing was PBMCs. The clonotype was recovered from a female donor in good health and CMV-seronegative. CDR3 in DNA: TGTGCCAGCAGTTTGTACAGGGGGCGCGAGCACTTC. As protein: CASSLYRGREHF.